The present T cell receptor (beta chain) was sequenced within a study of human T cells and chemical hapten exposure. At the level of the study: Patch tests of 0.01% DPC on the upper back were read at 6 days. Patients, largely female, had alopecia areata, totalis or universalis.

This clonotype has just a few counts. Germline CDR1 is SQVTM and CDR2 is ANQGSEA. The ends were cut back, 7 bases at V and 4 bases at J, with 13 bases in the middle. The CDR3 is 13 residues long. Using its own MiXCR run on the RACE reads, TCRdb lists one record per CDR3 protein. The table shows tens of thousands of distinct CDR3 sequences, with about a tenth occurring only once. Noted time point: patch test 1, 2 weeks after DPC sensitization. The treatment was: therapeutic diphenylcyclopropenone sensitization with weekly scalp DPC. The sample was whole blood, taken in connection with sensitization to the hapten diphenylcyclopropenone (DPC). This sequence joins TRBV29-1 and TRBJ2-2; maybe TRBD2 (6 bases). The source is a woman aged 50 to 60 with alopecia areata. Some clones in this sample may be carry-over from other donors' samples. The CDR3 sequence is CSAVVGGTGELFF. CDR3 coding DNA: TGCAGCGCCGTCGTGGGAGGCACCGGGGAGCTGTTTTTT.